A single sample is the source of the 32 T cell receptor beta chains below, sequenced in a study of vaccination effects on CD4 cells after COVID-19. Which antigens these TCRs recognize remains unknown. Profiled with immunoSEQ multiplex PCR; TCRdb holds only in-frame clones, not every one. The sample records 35,000 to 50,000 clones, roughly 70% being singletons. Antigen-specific CD4+ T cell clonotypes were called by their expansion after viral peptide-pool culture in ViraFEST. Subsequent to a culture period of around 10 days, CD4+ T cells were isolated. People in the vaccine group had not been infected with SARS-CoV-2 before, and their nucleocapsid antibodies were negative. Sequences were derived from CD4+ T cells from PBMCs cultured with HCoV-OC43 spike peptides, sampled before COVID-19 vaccination. The subset: HCoV-OC43 spike overlapping peptide pool stimulation. These receptors all stem from a human donor who received a COVID-19 vaccine.

The rearrangement links TRBV4-2 to TRBJ2-3; TRBD2 matches at 8 bases. The CDR3 has 14 residues. V was pared by 4 bases and J by 5 bases, with 5 bases of the junction left unmatched. Germline V gene data show CDR1 as LGHNA and CDR2 as YNFKEQ. The CDR3 protein is CASSPSAGVDTQYF. As DNA, the CDR3 is TGTGCCAGCAGCCCTTCAGCGGGGGTAGATACGCAGTATTTT.

This chain connects TRBV9 to TRBJ2-2, with D possibly matching TRBD1 (5 bases). CDR3 length equals 16 residues. V was pared by 2 bases and J by 1 base, with 12 bases between. Germline-derived CDR1 and CDR2 are SGDLS and YYNGEE. The CDR3 sequence: CASSVRGSLNTGELFF. CDR3 nucleotides: TGTGCCAGCAGCGTTAGGGGCAGCTTGAACACCGGGGAGCTGTTTTTT.

V gene TRBV5-1 combines with J gene TRBJ2-7; TRBD2 matches at 13 bases. Trimming cost V 4 bases and J 7 bases; bases outside gene matches: 5. The CDR3 consists of 14 residues. Per the germline V gene, CDR1 is SGHRS and CDR2 is YFSETQ. The CDR3 bases are TGCGCCAGCAGCCAACTAGCGGGAGGGGGAGAGCAGTACTTC. Protein sequence: CASSQLAGGGEQYF.

V gene TRBV27 combines with J gene TRBJ2-6; unclear D gene. V was clipped by 9 bases and J by 0 bases, with 6 bases between them. This CDR3 contains 13 residues. Germline CDR1 and CDR2: MNHEY and SMNVEV (reference sequence). The CDR3 loop reads CASELSGANVLTF. CDR3 sequence (DNA): TGTGCCAGTGAACTCTCTGGGGCCAACGTCCTGACTTTC.

A few counts support this clone. This chain uses TRBV7-8 with TRBJ1-1; D uncertain. Germline lookup yields CDR1 SGHVS and CDR2 FQNEAQ. V lost 1 base to trimming and J lost 6 bases, with 24 bases between them. The CDR3 is 18 residues long. CDR3 in DNA: TGTGCCAGCAGCTTAGACAAGGCGCGGCATCGTTCAATCTCTGAAGCTTTCTTT. This encodes CASSLDKARHRSISEAFF.

V and J are TRBV19 and TRBJ2-5, with D perhaps matching TRBD1 or TRBD2 (5 bases each). The germline V gene has CDR1 LNHDA and CDR2 SQIVND (reference sequence). CDR3 length: 13 amino acids. Trimming shortened V by 6 bases and J by 5 bases, and 13 bases separated the two germline ends. The DNA for the CDR3 is TGTGCCAGTAGCGGGGCCTCCCGGGAGACCCAGTACTTC. Residues: CASSGASRETQYF.

This chain connects TRBV5-1 to TRBJ2-1, with a tentative D call TRBD2 (6 bases). CDR1 and CDR2 from the germline V gene are SGHRS and YFSETQ. V was pared by 0 bases and J by 0 bases, with 7 bases between. The CDR3 length is 15 residues. The CDR3 nucleotides read TGCGCCAGCAGCTTGGAGCGGGTCTCCTACAATGAGCAGTTCTTC. This encodes CASSLERVSYNEQFF. The entire variable domain, with the rest obtained from reference TRBV5-1 and TRBJ2-1, is as follows: KAGVTQTPRYLIKTRGQQVTLSCSPISGHRSVSWYQQTPGQGLQFLFEYFSETQRNKGNFPGRFSGRQFSNSRSEMNVSTLELGDSALYLCASSLERVSYNEQFFGPGTRLTVL.

The genes are TRBV12-3 or TRBV12-4 and TRBJ1-1, with no clear D. V lost 10 bases and J lost 10, with 22 bases in between. This CDR3 contains 13 residues. The CDR3 region is CATQSGPSGRAFF. As DNA, the CDR3 is TGTGCCACTCAATCGGGCCCGTCGGGCCGAGCTTTCTTT.

CDR3 sequence reads: CAWSVLSSTSYEQYF. The DNA for the CDR3 is TGTGCCTGGAGTGTACTATCCAGTACCTCCTACGAGCAGTACTTC. The rearrangement joins TRBV30 to TRBJ2-7, with no clear D. Trimming pared 0 bases from V and 0 bases from J, leaving 12 bases between. The CDR3 has 15 amino acids. Germline-derived CDR1 and CDR2 are GTSNPN and SVGIG (reference sequence).

This clone was observed a single time. The genes are TRBV5-1 and TRBJ2-6; 9 bases are a match to TRBD1. J lost 0 bases, V lost 0 bases, and 1 base had no gene match. The CDR3 consists of 17 residues. Germline V CDR1 and CDR2: SGHRS, YFSETQ. CDR3 amino acids: CASSLDRGPSGANVLTF. The CDR3 bases are TGCGCCAGCAGCTTGGACAGGGGGCCCTCTGGGGCCAACGTCCTGACTTTC.

This clone has only a few counts. Different DNA sequences within this sample yield the same CDR3. The CDR3 coding sequence is TGCGCCAGCAGCTTGGGGCAAGAGACCCAGTACTTC. Residues: CASSLGQETQYF. V usage is TRBV5-1 and J usage is TRBJ2-5; D is undetermined. The CDR3 covers 12 residues. The germline V gene has CDR1 SGHRS and CDR2 YFSETQ. V gave up 0 bases and J gave up 2 bases, with 2 bases separating them.

The chain recombines TRBV6-6 with TRBJ2-7, with TRBD2 matching 11 bases. CDR3 size: 16 residues. Germline V CDR1 and CDR2: MNHNY, SVGAGI (reference sequence). The V gene end was trimmed by 6 bases and the J gene end by 6 bases; junction bases not matched to a gene: 13. This CDR3 reads CASSRPGLAGSGEQYF. The CDR3 DNA is TGTGCCAGCAGCCGTCCCGGACTAGCGGGTTCTGGCGAGCAGTACTTC.

The chain combines TRBV6-6 with TRBJ1-2, with a tentative D call TRBD1 (5 bases). V lost 0 bases and J lost 6, with 11 bases in between. Germline-derived CDR1 and CDR2 are MNHNY and SVGAGI (reference sequence). The CDR3 has 14 residues. The CDR3 spells CASSYSAGNNGYTF. Written as DNA, the CDR3 is TGTGCCAGCAGTTACTCGGCAGGGAACAATGGCTACACCTTC.

The V and J genes are TRBV4-3 and TRBJ1-5; D gene ambiguous. The CDR3 has 15 residues. V lost 0 bases, J lost 3 bases, and 9 bases lay in between. CDR1 is LGHNA and CDR2 is YSLEER in the germline V gene. The CDR3, as DNA: TGCGCCAGCAGCCAAGATAGGCAGGCCAATCAGCCCCAGCATTTT. As protein: CASSQDRQANQPQHF.

The rearrangement uses TRBV15 and TRBJ1-5; 7 bases are a match to TRBD1. The V segment lost 0 bases and the J segment 6 bases; nucleotides outside the gene matches: 8. Germline V gene sequence: CDR1 LNHNV, CDR2 YYDKDF (reference sequence). This CDR3 has 16 amino acids. The CDR3 region has the DNA TGTGCCACCAGCAGAGAGGTGGACAGGCTAGCTCAGCCCCAGCATTTT. It codes for CATSREVDRLAQPQHF.

This clone occurred a few times. This chain uses TRBV2 with TRBJ2-7; 10 bases agree with TRBD1. Trimming cost V 7 bases and J 2 bases; bases outside gene matches: 2. In germline, CDR1 is SNHLY, CDR2 FYNNEI. The CDR3 runs to 13 residues. In nucleotides, the CDR3 is TGTGCCAGCATGGGACAGGGGACCTACGAGCAGTACTTC. It translates to CASMGQGTYEQYF.

This clone has only one observation. The chain combines TRBV5-6 with TRBJ2-3, with 13 bases that match TRBD2. The CDR3 sequence is 17 residues long. V shed 4 bases, J shed 5 bases, and the junction held 10 bases outside the gene matches. CDR1 and CDR2 (germline): SGHDT, YYEEEE. Here the CDR3 DNA reads TGTGCCAGCAGCCGCACACTAGCGGGAGGGCCTGGAGATACGCAGTATTTT. Translation: CASSRTLAGGPGDTQYF.

The chain uses TRBV6-5 and TRBJ1-2; 8 nucleotides align to TRBD1. V shed 4 bases, J shed 8 bases, and the junction held 9 bases outside the gene matches. Germline CDR1 is MNHEY and CDR2 is SVGAGI. CDR3 length: 14 residues. The CDR3 DNA reads as TGTGCCAGCAGTTCCCTTCAGGGGGCTGCAGGCTACACCTTC. Amino acid sequence: CASSSLQGAAGYTF.

The V gene is TRBV28, the J gene TRBJ2-3; D may be TRBD1 (5 bases). Germline-derived CDR1 and CDR2 are MDHEN and SYDVKM. The CDR3 is 15 residues long. V dropped 6 bases and J dropped 2 bases, with 15 bases sitting between them. CDR3: CASSPGRRDTDTQYF. CDR3 in DNA: TGTGCCAGCAGCCCAGGGCGGCGAGACACAGATACGCAGTATTTT.

In DNA form, the CDR3 reads TGTGCCAGCAGTTTTGGTCAGGGGGAAGGGCTGTTTTTT. This codes for CASSFGQGEGLFF. The chain combines TRBV12-3 or TRBV12-4 with TRBJ2-2; 7 bases match TRBD1. CDR3 length equals 13 residues. J lost 13 bases, V lost 3 bases, and 8 bases had no gene match.

The chain recombines TRBV30 with TRBJ2-2, with TRBD2 matching 10 bases. There are 15 residues in the CDR3. After removal of 0 bases from V and 8 bases from J, the junction contained 6 bases not matched to a gene. Per the germline V gene, CDR1 is GTSNPN and CDR2 is SVGIG (reference sequence). As DNA, the CDR3 is TGTGCCTGGAGTGTACACCTAGCGGGAGAAGGGGAGCTGTTTTTT. This codes for CAWSVHLAGEGELFF. The full variable domain, its missing parts supplied by reference TRBV30 and TRBJ2-2, is SQTIHQWPATLVQPVGSPLSLECTVEGTSNPNLYWYRQAAGRGLQLLFYSVGIGQISSEVPQNLSASRPQDRQFILSSKKLLLSDSGFYLCAWSVHLAGEGELFFGEGSRLTVL.

The chain uses TRBV7-9 and TRBJ2-5; 10 positions match TRBD2. CDR1 SEHNR and CDR2 FQNEAQ come from the germline V gene (reference sequence). The CDR3 covers 15 residues. Trimming took 3 bases from V and 4 from J; bases not matched to a gene: 5. The CDR3 spells CASSLSGGAGETQYF. The DNA for the CDR3 is TGTGCCAGCAGCTTGAGCGGGGGGGCCGGAGAGACCCAGTACTTC.

The J gene is TRBJ2-3, the V gene TRBV5-4; TRBD2 might be the D (5 bases). Germline V gene lookup returns CDR1 SGHNT and CDR2 YYREEE (reference sequence). The CDR3 extends over 14 amino acids. Between the trimmed V and J ends, which lost 0 bases and 4 bases, there was a span of 9 bases. CDR3 sequence: CASSLAASSDTQYF. The CDR3 region has the DNA TGTGCCAGCAGCTTGGCGGCTAGCTCAGATACGCAGTATTTT.

The chain uses TRBV5-8 and TRBJ2-3; 12 nucleotides agree with TRBD2. With V trimmed by 4 bases and J by 5 bases, 11 bases remained unmatched. The length of the CDR3 is 17 residues. The germline CDR1 and CDR2 sequences are SGHTS and YDEGEE. The CDR3 DNA reads TGTGCCAGCAGCCTCCCCGGCACTAGCGGGGGGAAAGATACGCAGTATTTT. Its protein is CASSLPGTSGGKDTQYF.

The table lists this clone with a count of one. A much larger clone lies one base from this, so it may be a read error. The chain employs TRBV11-2 and TRBJ2-1, with D hard to call. CDR3 size: 14 residues. Germline V CDR1 and CDR2: SGHAT, FQNNGV. The CDR3 loop reads CTSSFSLASNEQFF. The DNA of the CDR3 is TGTACCAGCAGCTTCTCCCTGGCGAGTAATGAGCAGTTCTTC.

The rearrangement links TRBV5-1 to TRBJ1-2, with 9 bases lining up with TRBD1. This CDR3 is 13 amino acids long. CDR1 and CDR2 (germline): SGHRS, YFSETQ. J was trimmed by 8 bases and V by 4 bases; bases with no gene match: 6. This CDR3 is CASSKDRGGGYTF. The CDR3, as DNA: TGCGCCAGCAGCAAGGACAGGGGAGGAGGCTACACCTTC.

The chain uses TRBV11-2 and TRBJ2-5; D uncertain. CDR1 SGHAT and CDR2 FQNNGV come from the germline V gene. The CDR3 loop spans 13 amino acids. The germline V and J ends were trimmed by 4 bases and 4 bases, with 10 bases remaining between them. This chain's CDR3 is CASSSRTRETQYF. CDR3 bases: TGTGCCAGCAGCTCTCGAACACGAGAGACCCAGTACTTC.

The chain recombines TRBV5-4 with TRBJ2-2; a weak D match, TRBD1 (6 bases). Trimming took off 3 bases at V and 1 base at J, with 16 bases between the two ends. There are 17 residues in the CDR3. Germline V gene sequence: CDR1 SGHNT, CDR2 YYREEE (reference sequence). The CDR3 is CASSSQGPNLNTGELFF. For the CDR3, the DNA is TGTGCCAGCAGCTCGCAGGGGCCTAACCTGAACACCGGGGAGCTGTTTTTT.

The chain joins TRBV5-4 to TRBJ1-2, with 7 bases identical to TRBD1. J was trimmed by 5 bases and V by 0 bases; bases with no gene match: 7. The CDR3 loop spans 15 amino acids. Germline CDR1 SGHNT, CDR2 YYREEE (reference sequence). The CDR3 protein is CASSLVQGVEYGYTF. CDR3 coding DNA: TGTGCCAGCAGCTTGGTTCAGGGGGTAGAGTATGGCTACACCTTC.

The chain's CDR3 is CASSEGQQNQPQHF. CDR3 nucleotides: TGTGCCAGCAGCGAGGGACAGCAAAATCAGCCCCAGCATTTT. This chain joins TRBV5-5 and TRBJ1-5; the match to TRBD1 covers 7 bases. The V segment lost 4 bases and the J segment 4 bases; nucleotides outside the gene matches: 5. The germline CDR1 and CDR2 sequences are SGHKS and YYEKEE (reference sequence). CDR3 size: 14 residues.

Only a few counts were recorded for this clone. This chain joins TRBV11-2 and TRBJ1-6; possible D gene TRBD1, 6 bases. V was clipped by 3 bases and J by 10 bases, with 16 bases between them. The V gene's germline CDR1 is SGHAT and CDR2 FQNNGV. The CDR3 contains 15 residues. The CDR3 DNA sequence: TGTGCCAGCAGCTTGGGGGGCAGGGGTGACTCACCCCTCCACTTT. Amino acid sequence: CASSLGGRGDSPLHF.

The chain is built from TRBV27 and TRBJ2-2, with D uncertain. The ends were cut back, 2 bases at V and 3 bases at J, with 7 bases in the middle. The CDR3 is 14 residues long. Germline V gene sequence: CDR1 MNHEY, CDR2 SMNVEV (reference sequence). CDR3: CASSLSWDTGELFF. CDR3 bases: TGTGCCAGCAGTTTAAGCTGGGACACCGGGGAGCTGTTTTTT.